The TCR beta chain described here comes from a study of regulatory T cells in long-lasting Graves disease. Broader study findings: More public clonotypes were shared by persistent patients (around 2,800) than by new patients (more than 950).

CDR1 is LNHNV, CDR2 YYDKDF, per germline (reference sequence). This CDR3 spans 15 amino acids. V lost 0 bases, J lost 2 bases, and 11 bases lay in between. Time point indicated: newly diagnosed GD, antithyroid drugs for less than 3 months. RNA from PBMCs was the source of the TCR library. Regarding this clonotype: Its antigen is undetermined.

For TCR beta, libraries came from iRepertoire HTBI primers and Arm-PCR of CDR3 regions. From the multiplex PCR reads, TCRdb called clonotypes with MiXCR, one entry per CDR3 protein. The repertoire holds 390,000 or so distinct CDR3 sequences, with about an eighth as singletons. These data were also filed under a second study, of T cells in Graves' hyperthyroidism and ophthalmopathy. Turning to that study: Patients between 18 and 65 years old had hyperthyroidism, newly diagnosed and lasting under 2 months. Clinical symptoms, serum thyroxine and TRAb, thyroid ultrasound and orbital computed tomography were used for the diagnoses.

This sequence joins TRBV15 and TRBJ2-7; no reliable D call. Sequenced here: peripheral blood mononuclear cells (PBMCs), sampled at new diagnosis, from a patient treated with antithyroid drugs. The sequence was collected from a woman between 18 and 30 years old with Graves disease. CDR3 sequence: CATSRDMGYTYEQYF. The CDR3 bases are TGTGCCACCAGCAGAGATATGGGTTATACCTACGAGCAGTACTTC.